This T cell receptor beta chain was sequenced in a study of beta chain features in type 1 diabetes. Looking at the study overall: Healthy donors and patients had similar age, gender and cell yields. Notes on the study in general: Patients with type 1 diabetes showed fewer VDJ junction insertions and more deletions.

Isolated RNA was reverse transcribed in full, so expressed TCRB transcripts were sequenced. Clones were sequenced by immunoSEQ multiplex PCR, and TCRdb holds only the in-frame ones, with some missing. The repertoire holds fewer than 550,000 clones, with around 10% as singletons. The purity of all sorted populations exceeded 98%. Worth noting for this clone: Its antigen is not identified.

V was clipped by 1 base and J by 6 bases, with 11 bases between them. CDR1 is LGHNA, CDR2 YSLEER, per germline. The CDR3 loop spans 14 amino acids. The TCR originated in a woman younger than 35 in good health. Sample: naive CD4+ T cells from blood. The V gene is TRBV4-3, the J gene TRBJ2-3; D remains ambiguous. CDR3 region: CASSQGRAMDTQYF. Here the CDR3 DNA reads TGCGCCAGCAGCCAAGGCCGGGCCATGGATACGCAGTATTTT.